This T cell receptor beta chain was observed in a study of T cells in Graves' hyperthyroidism and ophthalmopathy. Study-level findings and limits: Through a model of 13 V-J features, ophthalmopathy was separated from stable hyperthyroidism.

This clonotype showed up many times. The antigen remains unidentified. Clinical Activity Scores of at least 3, NOSPECS grades of at least 4 and durations under 3 months characterized ophthalmopathy patients. From RNA transcripts, TCR beta CDR3 regions were amplified. In the first-round RT-PCR of the TCR CDR3, the HTBI primer set was used. MiXCR was run by TCRdb on the multiplex PCR reads, yielding one entry per CDR3 protein. This sample has a few hundred thousand distinct CDR3 sequences, with 13% to 15% found just once. Trimming removed 0 bases from V and 6 bases from J, with 16 bases in between. The V gene's germline CDR1 is SGHRS and CDR2 YFSETQ. The CDR3 is 16 amino acids.

The J gene is TRBJ2-1, the V gene TRBV5-1; D possibly corresponds to TRBD1 (6 bases). The receptor's source is a woman aged 55-69 years with Graves' ophthalmopathy. Input material: blood. CDR3 coding DNA: TGCGCCAGCAGCTTGGATGGCAGGGGCCTCTCCAATGAGCAGTTCTTC. It translates to CASSLDGRGLSNEQFF.